These 24 T cell receptor beta chains share one sample of origin, sequenced in a study of cytomegalovirus exposure and HLA in healthy donors. Sequencing was performed with immunoSEQ multiplex PCR; in TCRdb, only in-frame clones are kept and a portion is missing. The table has about 73,000 clones, over 90% seen once. The sample comprised PBMCs. These receptors all stem from a young woman in good health and CMV-seropositive.

The chain has TRBV6-1 and TRBJ1-2; D not certain. This CDR3 region has 15 residues. The V and J ends lost 5 bases and 4 bases respectively, with 17 bases between them. Per germline, CDR1 MNHNS and CDR2 SASEGT. The CDR3: CASSPEAAATYGYTF. The CDR3 region has the DNA TGTGCCAGCAGTCCCGAAGCTGCTGCCACCTATGGCTACACCTTC.

The V and J genes are TRBV10-3 and TRBJ1-1, with 9 positions matching TRBD1. Germline loops: CDR1 ENHRY, CDR2 SYGVKD. The CDR3 extends over 15 amino acids. Trimming took 7 bases from V and 6 from J; bases not matched to a gene: 12. CDR3 region: CAINPGQGTKAEAFF. In DNA form, the CDR3 reads TGTGCCATCAACCCGGGACAGGGAACTAAGGCTGAAGCTTTCTTT.

This clone has just a few counts. The V call is TRBV30, the J call TRBJ2-1; the D gene is possibly TRBD2 (6 bases). The V gene's germline CDR1 is GTSNPN and CDR2 SVGIG (reference sequence). V lost 1 base and J lost 11, with 15 bases in between. CDR3 length: 13 residues. CDR3 nucleotides: TGTGCCTGGAGTGCCGGGACTTCTATTCAGCAGTTCTTC. Protein sequence: CAWSAGTSIQQFF.

V usage is TRBV7-8 and J usage is TRBJ2-1; 14 bases line up with TRBD2. J lost 8 bases, V lost 4 bases, and 7 bases had no gene match. Germline V gives CDR1 SGHVS, CDR2 FQNEAQ. CDR3 size: 16 residues. The DNA of the CDR3 is TGTGCCAGCAGCTCGGGACTAGCGGGGGAGTGGTATGAGCAGTTCTTC. Amino acids: CASSSGLAGEWYEQFF.

The CDR3 loop is CASSSNFWDTQYF. For the CDR3, the DNA is TGTGCCAGCAGTTCCAACTTCTGGGATACGCAGTATTTT. The chain couples TRBV28 to TRBJ2-3; D gene unclear. The CDR3 spans 13 residues. Germline V gene lookup returns CDR1 MDHEN and CDR2 SYDVKM. Trimming took 4 bases from V and 6 from J, leaving 11 bases between them.

The chain uses TRBV7-8 and TRBJ2-7; 7 positions agree with TRBD1. CDR3 size: 15 residues. Trimming removed 1 base from V and 5 bases from J; junction bases left unmatched: 8. The germline gives CDR1 SGHVS, CDR2 FQNEAQ. CDR3 protein: CASSLVAGGVDEQYF. The CDR3 nucleotides read TGTGCCAGCAGCTTAGTAGCAGGGGGTGTGGACGAGCAGTACTTC.

V and J are TRBV27 and TRBJ1-6; maybe TRBD1 (6 bases). The length of the CDR3 is 14 residues. Trimming left V 7 bases short and J 7 bases short, with 14 bases between. The germline V gene encodes CDR1 MNHEY and CDR2 SMNVEV (reference sequence). The CDR3 DNA follows: TGTGCCAGCACCTGGGGACAAACCAATTCACCCCTCCACTTT. Translation gives CASTWGQTNSPLHF.

This chain connects TRBV10-1 to TRBJ2-1; 9 bases match TRBD2. Germline V gene lookup returns CDR1 WNHNN and CDR2 SYGVQD (reference sequence). V lost 6 bases, J lost 15 bases, and 6 bases stayed unmatched. This CDR3 region has 11 residues. In DNA, the CDR3 is TGCGCCAGCAGCCATGGACTAGCGATGTTCTTC. It codes for CASSHGLAMFF.

The chain uses TRBV2 and TRBJ2-1; D ambiguous. Trimming removed 7 bases from V and 0 bases from J, with 13 bases in between. Germline-derived CDR1 and CDR2 are SNHLY and FYNNEI. This CDR3 comprises 15 residues. The CDR3 loop reads CASTRAFSSYNEQFF. CDR3 nucleotides: TGTGCCAGCACCAGAGCGTTTAGCTCCTACAATGAGCAGTTCTTC.

V is TRBV6-5 and J is TRBJ1-5; D ambiguous. Germline CDR1 reads MNHEY; CDR2 reads SVGAGI. The CDR3 runs to 13 residues. V lost 5 bases and J lost 6, with 11 bases in between. The CDR3 sequence is CASSQEHSQPQHF. The CDR3 DNA sequence: TGTGCCAGCAGTCAAGAGCACAGTCAGCCCCAGCATTTT.

The chain carries TRBV27 and TRBJ2-1; 8 nucleotides match TRBD2. V lost 6 bases, J lost 0 bases, and 7 bases stayed unmatched. Per germline, CDR1 MNHEY and CDR2 SMNVEV (reference sequence). The CDR3 is 16 residues long. Here the CDR3 reads CASRNSGTSSYNEQFF. The CDR3 DNA reads as TGTGCCAGCAGGAATTCAGGGACTAGCTCCTACAATGAGCAGTTCTTC.

With regard to this clone: Other DNA sequences within the sample encode an identical CDR3. V gene TRBV18 combines with J gene TRBJ2-7; D gene uncertain. Germline lookup yields CDR1 KGHSH and CDR2 LQKENI. The CDR3 covers 12 residues. Deletions cut 3 bases from V and 0 bases from J, with 3 bases between. CDR3 residues: CASSPSSYEQYF. The CDR3 DNA is TGTGCCAGCTCACCGAGCTCCTACGAGCAGTACTTC.

The V and J genes are TRBV4-2 and TRBJ2-7, with a weak D call TRBD1 (6 bases). Trimming stripped 0 bases from V and 3 bases from J, with 15 bases between. Germline V CDR1 and CDR2: LGHNA, YNFKEQ. This CDR3 contains 16 residues. The DNA of the CDR3 is TGTGCCAGCAGCCAAGAGGCCAGGACAGCTTTCTACGAGCAGTACTTC. This sequence encodes CASSQEARTAFYEQYF.

The chain combines TRBV7-8 with TRBJ2-5; D possibly corresponds to TRBD1 (6 bases). Trimming pared 5 bases from V and 3 bases from J, leaving 10 bases between. Germline CDR1 reads SGHVS; CDR2 reads FQNEAQ. This CDR3 spans 13 amino acids. In DNA, the CDR3 is TGTGCCAGCAGCCCGAACAGGGAAGAGACCCAGTACTTC. It codes for CASSPNREETQYF.

This clone has just one count. V is TRBV28 and J is TRBJ1-1; D is unresolved. Per the germline V gene, CDR1 is MDHEN and CDR2 is SYDVKM. V lost 1 base, J lost 0 bases, and 9 bases lay in between. CDR3 length: 15 residues. CDR3 in DNA: TGTGCCAGCAGTTTATTCCAGGCAGTGAACACTGAAGCTTTCTTT. Its protein product is CASSLFQAVNTEAFF.

The chain carries TRBV4-1 and TRBJ2-5; TRBD2 matches at 12 bases. The CDR3 spans 19 residues. Unmatched junction bases numbered 17, after V lost 4 bases and J lost 5 bases. Germline V gene data show CDR1 as MGHRA and CDR2 as YSYEKL. CDR3 in DNA: TGCGCCAGCAGCCCAGAGGCCGGATCTAGCGGGGGGGCACGTGAGACCCAGTACTTC. Translated, it gives CASSPEAGSSGGARETQYF.

The rearrangement links TRBV7-9 to TRBJ1-2; D unclear. The CDR3 runs 14 residues. V was shortened by 1 base and J by 5 bases, with 11 bases between the two germline ends. The germline V gene has CDR1 SEHNR and CDR2 FQNEAQ (reference sequence). CDR3 nucleotide sequence: TGTGCCAGCAGCTTAGATATCCAGACATATGGCTACACCTTC. It yields the protein CASSLDIQTYGYTF.

The gene calls are TRBV2 and TRBJ2-7; tentative D call: TRBD2 (7 bases). The CDR3 has 15 amino acids. Germline V gene lookup returns CDR1 SNHLY and CDR2 FYNNEI. V was clipped by 7 bases and J by 0 bases, with 16 bases between them. CDR3 sequence reads: CASTLMGGPSYEQYF. For the CDR3, the DNA is TGTGCCAGCACCCTCATGGGGGGGCCCTCCTACGAGCAGTACTTC.

This clone was seen once. V gene TRBV27 combines with J gene TRBJ1-2, with TRBD1 matching over 8 bases. The CDR3 length is 15 residues. The germline CDR1 and CDR2 sequences are MNHEY and SMNVEV (reference sequence). The V gene end was trimmed by 6 bases and the J gene end by 7 bases; junction bases not matched to a gene: 13. The CDR3 sequence: CASSRQGPLRLGYTF. The CDR3 DNA follows: TGTGCCAGCAGCCGACAGGGGCCACTTAGGCTTGGCTACACCTTC.

The chain carries TRBV6-5 and TRBJ1-1; TRBD1 agrees at 9 bases. This CDR3 region has 15 residues. Trimming removed 5 bases from V and 0 bases from J; junction bases left unmatched: 4. CDR1 is MNHEY and CDR2 is SVGAGI in the germline V gene. CDR3 region: CASSQQGALNTEAFF. The CDR3 bases are TGTGCCAGCAGTCAACAGGGGGCATTGAACACTGAAGCTTTCTTT.

The chain employs TRBV7-9 and TRBJ1-5; weak D call: TRBD1 (5 bases). The ends were cut back, 5 bases at V and 3 bases at J, with 11 bases in the middle. Per the germline V gene, CDR1 is SEHNR and CDR2 is FQNEAQ (reference sequence). The CDR3 has 14 residues. The CDR3 nucleotides are TGTGCCAGCAGCGGACTAGGGGTCAATCAGCCCCAGCATTTT. It translates to CASSGLGVNQPQHF.

In this sample, this clone turned up once. The J gene is TRBJ2-7, the V gene TRBV7-8, with TRBD2 matching over 7 bases. J was trimmed by 3 bases and V by 3 bases; bases with no gene match: 8. Per the germline V gene, CDR1 is SGHVS and CDR2 is FQNEAQ. The CDR3 sequence is 15 residues long. The CDR3 bases are TGTGCCAGCAGCTTTGGGTGGGGGGGAGACTACGAGCAGTACTTC. Translation: CASSFGWGGDYEQYF.

The chain joins TRBV18 to TRBJ2-1, with TRBD2 identical over 7 bases. The V segment lost 7 bases and the J segment 5 bases; nucleotides outside the gene matches: 2. Germline V gene sequence: CDR1 KGHSH, CDR2 LQKENI. The length of the CDR3 is 12 residues. For the CDR3, the DNA is TGTGCCAGCTGGGGACTAAACAATGAGCAGTTCTTC. This sequence encodes CASWGLNNEQFF.

The table lists this clone with a count of one. The chain joins TRBV18 to TRBJ2-1, with TRBD1 identical over 8 bases. V trimming: 2 bases; J trimming: 8 bases; junction bases outside the gene matches: 5. The CDR3 length is 14 residues. CDR1 is KGHSH and CDR2 is LQKENI in the germline V gene. The CDR3 loop reads CASSPSGGFDEQFF. The CDR3 DNA reads as TGTGCCAGCTCACCATCAGGGGGCTTCGATGAGCAGTTCTTC.